This record concerns one T cell receptor beta chain sequence. The entry originates in a study of blood T cell repertoires in COVID-19. Overall study: Samples came from the United States, Italy and Spain, spanning acute and convalescent COVID-19.

Original analysis: Estimates of nucleated cell counts were drawn from the amplification of reference gene primers. The assay was immunoSEQ multiplex PCR, and TCRdb's table has in-frame clones only and misses some. V and J calls and clone size are copied from that table; D and trimming were computed from the DNA. The data show about 70,000 clones, around 86% seen once. The sample consisted of peripheral blood. This clonotype was sampled from a woman between 18 and 29 years old with acute or convalescent COVID-19.

Written as DNA, the CDR3 is TGTGCCAGCAGTCCAGACCTGAGGTCTGGGGCCAACGTCCTGACTTTC. Amino acids: CASSPDLRSGANVLTF. The chain couples TRBV27 to TRBJ2-6, with D hard to call. V lost 5 bases and J 1 base, leaving 12 bases between the germline ends. CDR3 length equals 16 residues. Looked up from germline, CDR1 is MNHEY and CDR2 is SMNVEV (reference sequence).